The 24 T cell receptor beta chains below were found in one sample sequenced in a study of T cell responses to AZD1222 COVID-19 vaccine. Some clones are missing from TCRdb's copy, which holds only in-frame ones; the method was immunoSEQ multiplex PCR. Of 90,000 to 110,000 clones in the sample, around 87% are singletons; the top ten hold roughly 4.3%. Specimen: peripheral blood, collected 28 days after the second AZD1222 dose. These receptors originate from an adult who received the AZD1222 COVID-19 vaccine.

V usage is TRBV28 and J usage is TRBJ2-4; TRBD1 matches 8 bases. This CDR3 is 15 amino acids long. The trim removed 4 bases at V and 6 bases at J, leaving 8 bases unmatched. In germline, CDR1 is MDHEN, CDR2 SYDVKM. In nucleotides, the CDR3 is TGTGCCAGCAGTTCGCCCGGGACAGGAATAAACATTCAGTACTTC. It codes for CASSSPGTGINIQYF.

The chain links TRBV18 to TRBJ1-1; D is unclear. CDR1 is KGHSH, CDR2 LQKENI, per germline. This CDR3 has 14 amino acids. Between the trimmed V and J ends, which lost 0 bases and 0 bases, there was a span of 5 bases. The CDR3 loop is CASSPPSVNTEAFF. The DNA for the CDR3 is TGTGCCAGCTCACCACCGAGCGTGAACACTGAAGCTTTCTTT.

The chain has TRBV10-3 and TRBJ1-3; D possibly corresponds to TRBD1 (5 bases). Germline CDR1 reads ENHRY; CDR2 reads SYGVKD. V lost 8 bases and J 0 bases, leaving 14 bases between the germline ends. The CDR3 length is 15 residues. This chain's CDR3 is CAIGGGEISGNTIYF. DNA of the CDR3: TGTGCCATCGGGGGTGGGGAGATCTCTGGAAACACCATATATTTT.

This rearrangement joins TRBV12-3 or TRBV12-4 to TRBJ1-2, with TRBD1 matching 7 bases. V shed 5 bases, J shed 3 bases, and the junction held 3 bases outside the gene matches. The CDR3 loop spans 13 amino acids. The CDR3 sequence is CASSHGTDYGYTF. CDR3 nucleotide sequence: TGTGCCAGCAGTCACGGGACAGACTATGGCTACACCTTC.

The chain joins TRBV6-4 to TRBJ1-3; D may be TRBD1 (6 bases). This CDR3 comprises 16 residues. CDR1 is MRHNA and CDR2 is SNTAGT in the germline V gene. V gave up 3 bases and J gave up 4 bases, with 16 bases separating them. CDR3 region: CASSDRQGREGNTIYF. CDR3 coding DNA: TGTGCCAGCAGTGATCGGCAGGGGCGAGAGGGAAACACCATATATTTT.

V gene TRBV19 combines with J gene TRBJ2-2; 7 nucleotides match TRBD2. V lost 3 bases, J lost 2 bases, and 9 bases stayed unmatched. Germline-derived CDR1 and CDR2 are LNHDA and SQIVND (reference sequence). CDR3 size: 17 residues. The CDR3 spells CASSIPQSGTNTGELFF. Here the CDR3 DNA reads TGTGCCAGTAGTATCCCTCAAAGCGGGACCAACACCGGGGAGCTGTTTTTT.

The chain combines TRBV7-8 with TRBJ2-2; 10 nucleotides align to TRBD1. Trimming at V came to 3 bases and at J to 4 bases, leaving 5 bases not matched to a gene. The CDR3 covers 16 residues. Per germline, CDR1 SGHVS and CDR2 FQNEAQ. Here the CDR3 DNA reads TGTGCCAGCAGCTTCCGGGACAGGGGCGGCACCGGGGAGCTGTTTTTT. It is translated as CASSFRDRGGTGELFF.

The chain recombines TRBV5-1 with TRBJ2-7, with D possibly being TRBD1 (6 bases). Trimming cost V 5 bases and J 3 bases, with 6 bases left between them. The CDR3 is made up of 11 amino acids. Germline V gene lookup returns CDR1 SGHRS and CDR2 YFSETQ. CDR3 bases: TGCGCCAGCAGGGGACACTACGAGCAGTACTTC. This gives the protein CASRGHYEQYF.

Written as DNA, the CDR3 is TGTGCCAGCAGCGTATTTTCCAGAGACAGGGGAGACACTGAAGCTTTCTTT. Its translation: CASSVFSRDRGDTEAFF. The genes are TRBV9 and TRBJ1-1, with 8 bases fitting TRBD1. The CDR3 runs to 17 residues. Germline trimming cut 1 base from V and 3 bases from J; bases unmatched to any gene: 11. Germline V CDR1 and CDR2: SGDLS, YYNGEE.

The CDR3 DNA follows: TGTGCCAGCAGTGGCGTTAAACTGTTTTTT. Amino acids: CASSGVKLFF. The V gene is TRBV6-7, the J gene TRBJ1-4; D is unclear. TRBV6-7 is classed as an ORF, of uncertain function. CDR3 length: 10 residues. V was pared by 5 bases and J by 11 bases, with 6 bases between.

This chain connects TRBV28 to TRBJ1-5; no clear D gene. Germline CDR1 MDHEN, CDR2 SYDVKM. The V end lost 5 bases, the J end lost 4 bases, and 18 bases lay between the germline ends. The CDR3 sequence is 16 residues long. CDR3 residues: CASSPPGLDGNQPQHF. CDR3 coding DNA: TGTGCCAGCAGTCCCCCAGGCCTGGATGGTAATCAGCCCCAGCATTTT.

CDR3 sequence (DNA): TGTGCCAGCAGCGAGGGACTGCTCGCCGAGCAGTACTTC. This sequence encodes CASSEGLLAEQYF. The rearrangement joins TRBV9 to TRBJ2-7; D is perhaps TRBD2 (6 bases). The ends were cut back, 3 bases at V and 6 bases at J, with 13 bases in the middle. The CDR3 sequence is 13 residues long. CDR1 and CDR2 (germline): SGDLS, YYNGEE.

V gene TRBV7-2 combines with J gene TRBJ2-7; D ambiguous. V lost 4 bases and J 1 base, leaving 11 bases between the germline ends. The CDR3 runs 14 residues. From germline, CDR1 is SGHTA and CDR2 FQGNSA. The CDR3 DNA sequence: TGTGCCAGCAGCTCCCAGGCCGATTCCTACGAGCAGTACTTC. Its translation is CASSSQADSYEQYF.

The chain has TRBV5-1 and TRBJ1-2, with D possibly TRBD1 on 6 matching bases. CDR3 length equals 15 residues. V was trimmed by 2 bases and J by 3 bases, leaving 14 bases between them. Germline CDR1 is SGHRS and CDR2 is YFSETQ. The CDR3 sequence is CASSFSFGGHYGYTF. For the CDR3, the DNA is TGCGCCAGCAGCTTTAGTTTCGGGGGGCACTATGGCTACACCTTC.

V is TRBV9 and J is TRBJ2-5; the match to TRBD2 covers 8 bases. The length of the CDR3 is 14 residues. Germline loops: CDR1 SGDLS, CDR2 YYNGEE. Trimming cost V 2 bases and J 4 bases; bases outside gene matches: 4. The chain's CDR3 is CASSVSGGLETQYF. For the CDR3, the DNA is TGTGCCAGCAGCGTGTCGGGGGGGCTAGAGACCCAGTACTTC.

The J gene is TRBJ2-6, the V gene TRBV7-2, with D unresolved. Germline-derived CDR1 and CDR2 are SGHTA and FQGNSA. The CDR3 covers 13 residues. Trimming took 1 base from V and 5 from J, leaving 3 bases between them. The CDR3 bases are TGTGCCAGCAGCTTAGGATGGGCCAACGTCCTGACTTTC. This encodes CASSLGWANVLTF.

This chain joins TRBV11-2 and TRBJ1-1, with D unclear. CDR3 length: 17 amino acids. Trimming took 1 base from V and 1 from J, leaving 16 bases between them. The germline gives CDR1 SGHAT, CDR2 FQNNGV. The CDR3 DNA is TGTGCCAGCAGCTTAGTCCCGGGTGGCGGTTGGAACACTGAAGCTTTCTTT. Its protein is CASSLVPGGGWNTEAFF.

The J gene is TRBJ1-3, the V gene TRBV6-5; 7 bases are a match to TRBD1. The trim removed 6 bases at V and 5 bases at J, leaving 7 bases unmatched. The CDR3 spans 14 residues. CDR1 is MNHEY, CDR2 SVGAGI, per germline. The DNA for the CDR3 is TGTGCCAGCAGAGTACCGGGACAGAGAAACACCATATATTTT. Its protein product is CASRVPGQRNTIYF.

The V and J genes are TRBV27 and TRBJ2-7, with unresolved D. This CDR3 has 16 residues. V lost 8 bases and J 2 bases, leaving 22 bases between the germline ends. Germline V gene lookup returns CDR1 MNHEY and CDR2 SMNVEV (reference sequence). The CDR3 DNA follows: TGTGCCAGCCCTTCTTACGATTCCCCCCTGGCCTACGAGCAGTACTTC. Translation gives CASPSYDSPLAYEQYF.

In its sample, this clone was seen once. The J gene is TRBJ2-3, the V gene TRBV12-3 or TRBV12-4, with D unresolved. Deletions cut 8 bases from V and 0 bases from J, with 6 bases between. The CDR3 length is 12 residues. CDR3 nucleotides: TGTGCCAGCGGGCCTAGCACAGATACGCAGTATTTT. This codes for CASGPSTDTQYF.

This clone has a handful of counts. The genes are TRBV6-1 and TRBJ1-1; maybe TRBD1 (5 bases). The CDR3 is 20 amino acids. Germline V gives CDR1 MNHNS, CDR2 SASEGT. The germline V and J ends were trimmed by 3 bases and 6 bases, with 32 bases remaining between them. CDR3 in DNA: TGTGCCAGCAGTGAGGCGGGGCCCAAGTTCCGGAATGGGGAACACTCTGAAGCTTTCTTT. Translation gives CASSEAGPKFRNGEHSEAFF.

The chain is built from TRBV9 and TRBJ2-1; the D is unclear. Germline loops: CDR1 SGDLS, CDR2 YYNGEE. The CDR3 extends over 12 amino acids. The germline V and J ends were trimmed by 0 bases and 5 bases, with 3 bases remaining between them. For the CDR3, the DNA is TGTGCCAGCAGCGTAGAGGACAATGAGCAGTTCTTC. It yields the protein CASSVEDNEQFF. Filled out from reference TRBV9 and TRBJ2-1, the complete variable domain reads DSGVTQTPKHLITATGQRVTLRCSPRSGDLSVYWYQQSLDQGLQFLIQYYNGEERAKGNILERFSAQQFPDLHSELNLSSLELGDSALYFCASSVEDNEQFFGPGTRLTVL.

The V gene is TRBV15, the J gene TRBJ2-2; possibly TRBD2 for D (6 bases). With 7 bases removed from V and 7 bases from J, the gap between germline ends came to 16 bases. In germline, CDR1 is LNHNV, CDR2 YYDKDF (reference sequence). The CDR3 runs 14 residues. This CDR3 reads CATKTRNVDGELFF. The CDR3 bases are TGTGCCACCAAGACTAGGAATGTGGACGGGGAGCTGTTTTTT.

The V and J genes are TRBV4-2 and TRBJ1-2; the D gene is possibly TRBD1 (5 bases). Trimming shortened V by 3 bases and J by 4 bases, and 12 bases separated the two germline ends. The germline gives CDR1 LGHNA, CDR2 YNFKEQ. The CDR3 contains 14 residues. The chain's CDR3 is CASSHGTDFYGYTF. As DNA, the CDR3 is TGTGCCAGCAGCCATGGGACGGATTTCTATGGCTACACCTTC.